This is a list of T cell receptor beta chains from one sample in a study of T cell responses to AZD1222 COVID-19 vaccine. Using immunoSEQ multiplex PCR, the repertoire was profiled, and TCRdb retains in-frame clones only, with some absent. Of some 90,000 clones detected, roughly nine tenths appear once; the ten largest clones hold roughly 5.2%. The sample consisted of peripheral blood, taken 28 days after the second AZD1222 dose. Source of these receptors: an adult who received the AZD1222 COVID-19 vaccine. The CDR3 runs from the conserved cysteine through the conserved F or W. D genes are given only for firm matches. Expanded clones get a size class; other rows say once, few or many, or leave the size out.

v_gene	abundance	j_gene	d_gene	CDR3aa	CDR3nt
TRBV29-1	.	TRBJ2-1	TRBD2	CSVAGGGGYNEQFF	TGCAGCGTTGCCGGCGGGGGTGGCTACAATGAGCAGTTCTTC
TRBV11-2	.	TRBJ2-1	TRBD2	CASSLVAGGLNEQFF	TGTGCCAGCAGCTTAGTAGCGGGGGGGCTCAATGAGCAGTTCTTC
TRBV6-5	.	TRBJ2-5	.	CASSPEGERKTQYF	TGTGCCAGCAGCCCAGAGGGGGAGAGGAAGACCCAGTACTTC
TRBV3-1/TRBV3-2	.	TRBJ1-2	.	CASSQTNRDGYTF	TGTGCCAGCAGCCAGACGAACCGGGATGGCTACACCTTC
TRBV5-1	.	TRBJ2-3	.	CASSIVSGTDTQYF	TGCGCCAGCAGCATCGTTTCCGGCACAGATACGCAGTATTTT
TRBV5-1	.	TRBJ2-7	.	CASSLAAGTKTYEQYF	TGCGCCAGCAGCTTGGCCGCGGGGACCAAAACCTACGAGCAGTACTTC
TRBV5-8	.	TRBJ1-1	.	CASSRRGGNTEAFF	TGTGCCAGCAGCCGTCGGGGCGGGAACACTGAAGCTTTCTTT
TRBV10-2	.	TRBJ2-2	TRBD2	CASSEPGLAEGTGELFF	TGCGCCAGCAGTGAGCCAGGACTAGCGGAGGGTACCGGGGAGCTGTTTTTT
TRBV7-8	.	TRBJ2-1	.	CASSLAGFTYNEQFF	TGTGCCAGCAGCTTAGCAGGGTTTACCTACAATGAGCAGTTCTTC
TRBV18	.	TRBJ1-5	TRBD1	CASSLRTGGAGDQPQHF	TGTGCCAGCTCACTCCGGACAGGAGGGGCGGGCGATCAGCCCCAGCATTTT
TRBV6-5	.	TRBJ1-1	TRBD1	CASRTDRGLNTEAFF	TGTGCCAGCAGAACGGACAGGGGGCTAAACACTGAAGCTTTCTTT
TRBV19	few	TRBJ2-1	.	CASILGQGNGEQFF	TGTGCCAGTATCCTGGGGCAGGGGAACGGTGAGCAGTTCTTC
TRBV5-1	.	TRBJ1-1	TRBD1	CASSGRGRETEAFF	TGCGCCAGCAGCGGGAGGGGGCGCGAGACTGAAGCTTTCTTT
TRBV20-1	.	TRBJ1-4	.	CSASSRLGEKLFF	TGCAGTGCTAGTTCCCGCCTGGGTGAAAAACTGTTTTTT
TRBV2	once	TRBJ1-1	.	CASRKGMGTEAFF	TGTGCCAGCAGGAAGGGGATGGGGACTGAAGCTTTCTTT
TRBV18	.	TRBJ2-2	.	CASSPPAEGWLAGELFF	TGTGCCAGCTCACCACCTGCCGAGGGCTGGTTGGCCGGGGAGCTGTTTTTT
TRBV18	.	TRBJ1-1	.	CASSSGTLPIEAFF	TGTGCCAGCTCATCCGGGACATTACCTATAGAAGCTTTCTTT
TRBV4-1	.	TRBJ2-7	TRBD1	CASSRGQGASLGTYEQYF	TGCGCCAGCAGCAGGGGACAGGGGGCGTCCTTGGGTACCTACGAGCAGTACTTC
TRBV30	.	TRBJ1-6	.	CAWSSPPGGRSPLHF	TGTGCCTGGAGCTCCCCTCCGGGGGGACGTTCACCCCTCCACTTT
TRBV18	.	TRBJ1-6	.	CASSLDSNSPLHF	TGTGCCAGCTCACTGGACTCTAATTCACCCCTCCACTTT
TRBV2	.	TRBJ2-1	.	CASSGVSLYNEQFF	TGTGCCAGCAGTGGAGTATCCCTTTACAATGAGCAGTTCTTC
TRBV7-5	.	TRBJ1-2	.	CARSLAGRGPDYGYTF	TGTGCCAGAAGCTTAGCGGGCAGGGGTCCGGACTATGGCTACACCTTC
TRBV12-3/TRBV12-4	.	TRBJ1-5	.	CASKRQYNQPQHF	TGTGCCAGCAAGAGGCAGTACAATCAGCCCCAGCATTTT
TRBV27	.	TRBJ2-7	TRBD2	CASSWDLGGEQYF	TGTGCCAGCAGTTGGGACCTCGGGGGGGAGCAGTACTTC
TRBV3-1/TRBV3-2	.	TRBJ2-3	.	CASSQTSTMWQYF	TGTGCCAGCAGCCAGACTTCTACGATGTGGCAGTATTTT
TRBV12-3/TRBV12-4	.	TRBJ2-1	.	CASSLQYNEQFF	TGTGCCAGCAGTTTACAATACAATGAGCAGTTCTTC
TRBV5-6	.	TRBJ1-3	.	CASSLGPSGSGNTIYF	TGTGCCAGCAGCTTGGGCCCGTCCGGCTCTGGAAACACCATATATTTT
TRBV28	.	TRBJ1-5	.	CASSAGGINQPQHF	TGTGCCTCCTCAGCGGGGGGAATCAATCAGCCCCAGCATTTT
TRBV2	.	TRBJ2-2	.	CASRRGETGELFF	TGTGCCAGCCGGAGAGGCGAAACCGGGGAGCTGTTTTTT
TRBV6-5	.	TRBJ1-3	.	CASSYSQSSGNTIYF	TGTGCCAGCAGTTACAGCCAGAGCTCTGGAAACACCATATATTTT
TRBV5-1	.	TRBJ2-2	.	CASSLMRRGTGELFF	TGCGCCAGCAGCTTGATGAGGAGGGGCACCGGGGAGCTGTTTTTT
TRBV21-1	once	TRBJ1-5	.	CASSKGLGLQPQHF	TGTGCCAGCAGCAAAGGATTAGGGTTGCAGCCCCAGCATTTT